These T cell receptor beta chains were read from a single sample in a study of T-cell memory formation after mild COVID-19. MiXCR, applied by TCRdb to the 5' RACE reads, yields one record per CDR3 protein. Here the sample spans around 440,000 distinct CDR3 sequences, around a sixth being singletons. The sample was PBMCs or a T cell subset sorted from them (not recorded which). The receptors derive from an adult woman who had mild COVID-19 (a few samples of this study predate the infection). Cell type and time point are not known. Both conserved end residues are part of each CDR3. Each record gives: V gene, J gene, CDR3 protein.

TRBV7-6	TRBJ2-1	CASSLAAGSSYNEQFF
TRBV12-3/TRBV12-4	TRBJ2-1	CASSSPYSGNSYNEQFF
TRBV10-3	TRBJ2-3	CAITTSGEPPLSTDTQYF
TRBV11-2	TRBJ2-1	CASSLDRTWNEQFF
TRBV10-3	TRBJ1-3	CAIRRTEGNTIYF
TRBV7-2	TRBJ1-3	CASSFGRGNTIYF
TRBV24-1	TRBJ1-2	CATSEGGAGYTF
TRBV7-6	TRBJ1-6	CASSLVETGGSPLHF
TRBV18	TRBJ1-1	CASSPAGGPEAFF
TRBV6-5	TRBJ1-5	CASSRDRGRNQPQHF
TRBV29-1	TRBJ2-7	CSVGVAGGYEQYF
TRBV12-5	TRBJ1-2	CASGLTGSYGYTF
TRBV18	TRBJ2-1	CASSPLRGSGNEQFF
TRBV24-1	TRBJ2-1	CATSDLWTGSNEQFF
TRBV6-2/TRBV6-3	TRBJ2-7	CASSYYRGQVSYEQYF
TRBV4-2	TRBJ2-5	CASSQEGTRQETQYF
TRBV7-9	TRBJ2-5	CASSPNRHSWETQYF
TRBV4-1	TRBJ1-6	CASSQVEQGASLHF
TRBV18	TRBJ2-1	CASSASYSSYNEQFF
TRBV12-3/TRBV12-4	TRBJ2-7	CASSHTSGGYEQYF
TRBV29-1	TRBJ2-5	CSATPFGGREETQYF
TRBV12-3/TRBV12-4	TRBJ1-1	CASSWTGISNTEAFF